The 19 T cell receptor beta chains below were found in one sample sequenced in a study of beta chain features in type 1 diabetes. Overall study results and limits: Among all four CD4+ subsets, Type 1 diabetes patients had TCRB CDR3s that were moderately but significantly shorter.

Expressed TCRB transcripts were sequenced because the entire RNA isolate underwent reverse transcription. Here immunoSEQ multiplex PCR was the method, and the copy in TCRdb shows in-frame clones only, minus some. The sample contains about 650,000 clones, around 12% of which appear only once. These receptors' antigens are unknown. The source material was naive CD4+ T cells from blood. Source of these receptors: a young man with type 1 diabetes.

The rearrangement links TRBV19 to TRBJ2-4, with D unresolved. The CDR3 covers 12 residues. Germline V gene sequence: CDR1 LNHDA, CDR2 SQIVND (reference sequence). V lost 5 bases, J lost 9 bases, and 11 bases lay in between. The CDR3 protein is CASSGVSGIQYF. Written as DNA, the CDR3 is TGTGCCAGTAGTGGGGTCTCTGGCATTCAGTACTTC.

This clone was recorded a few times. The genes are TRBV7-2 and TRBJ2-7; no clear D. V was trimmed by 4 bases and J by 4 bases, leaving 11 bases between them. Germline CDR1 SGHTA, CDR2 FQGNSA. The CDR3 sequence is 13 residues long. The CDR3 nucleotides read TGTGCCAGCAGCTACCCCGGACGTTACGAGCAGTACTTC. Protein sequence: CASSYPGRYEQYF.

This clone was observed a few times. The chain has TRBV5-4 and TRBJ1-6, with no clear D. The CDR3 totals 15 residues. Germline loops: CDR1 SGHNT, CDR2 YYREEE (reference sequence). V shed 2 bases and J shed 6 bases, with 12 bases lying between them. DNA of the CDR3: TGTGCCAGCAGCTTCCAATCTCGGGCTAATTCACCCCTCCACTTT. Amino acids: CASSFQSRANSPLHF.

The genes are TRBV6-6 and TRBJ2-7; D is possibly TRBD2 (5 bases). Germline V gene sequence: CDR1 MNHNY, CDR2 SVGAGI (reference sequence). This CDR3 spans 13 amino acids. V lost 8 bases, J lost 6 bases, and 17 bases lay in between. In DNA form, the CDR3 reads TGTGCCAGCGACCTTCGGGGTGGGTCCGAGCAGTACTTC. This translates into CASDLRGGSEQYF.

This clone came up a few times. The gene calls are TRBV14 and TRBJ1-2; no clear D gene. V gave up 1 base and J gave up 3 bases, with 9 bases separating them. Germline V CDR1 and CDR2: SGHDN, FVKESK. CDR3 length: 14 residues. CDR3 residues: CASSQVGVDYGYTF. The CDR3, as DNA: TGTGCCAGCAGCCAAGTTGGAGTAGACTATGGCTACACCTTC.

This clone has more than one count but fewer than ten. The genes are TRBV29-1 and TRBJ2-5; 7 bases agree with TRBD2. CDR1 and CDR2 (germline): SQVTM, ANQGSEA. CDR3 length: 14 residues. The junction had 8 bases not matched to a gene; V was cut back by 5 bases and J by 2 bases. In DNA, the CDR3 is TGCAGCGTTTGTGGGCCTAGCGGACAAGAGACCCAGTACTTC. This encodes CSVCGPSGQETQYF.

A remark on this clone: Other DNA variants within this sample encode the same CDR3. The CDR3 loop reads CASSPPAPNEKLFF. The CDR3 DNA reads TGTGCCAGCAGCCCGCCAGCGCCGAATGAAAAACTGTTTTTT. The J gene is TRBJ1-4, the V gene TRBV9; D remains unclear. The CDR3 has 14 residues. Between the trimmed V and J ends, which lost 4 bases and 5 bases, there was a span of 12 bases. Germline loops: CDR1 SGDLS, CDR2 YYNGEE.

The chain employs TRBV6-5 and TRBJ1-1, with D maybe TRBD1 (5 bases). The germline CDR1 and CDR2 sequences are MNHEY and SVGAGI. V lost 0 bases and J lost 2, with 7 bases in between. The CDR3 length is 14 residues. The CDR3: CASSYSQGNTEAFF. The CDR3 DNA is TGTGCCAGCAGTTACTCGCAGGGAAACACTGAAGCTTTCTTT.

The gene calls are TRBV18 and TRBJ1-2, with 8 bases matching TRBD1. CDR1 and CDR2 (germline): KGHSH, LQKENI. This CDR3 has 15 residues. V trimming: 4 bases; J trimming: 0 bases; junction bases outside the gene matches: 4. CDR3 nucleotide sequence: TGTGCCAGCTCACGGGGACAGGTAGCTAACTATGGCTACACCTTC. This codes for CASSRGQVANYGYTF.

J is TRBJ2-5 and V is TRBV5-1; D ambiguous. Per the germline V gene, CDR1 is SGHRS and CDR2 is YFSETQ. The CDR3 is 14 amino acids. Trimming cost V 0 bases and J 2 bases, with 8 bases left between them. CDR3 DNA: TGCGCCAGCAGCTTGGTAGACCTACAAGAGACCCAGTACTTC. It is translated as CASSLVDLQETQYF.

This clone was counted only a few times. This chain joins TRBV7-9 and TRBJ2-3; 9 bases map to TRBD1. Losses at the gene ends were 5 bases for V and 0 bases for J; bases not matched to a gene: 3. Looked up from germline, CDR1 is SEHNR and CDR2 is FQNEAQ (reference sequence). The CDR3 runs to 15 residues. CDR3 region: CASSAGTGSTDTQYF. CDR3 sequence (DNA): TGTGCCAGCAGCGCCGGGACAGGGAGCACAGATACGCAGTATTTT.

For this clone: The sample contains more than one DNA sequence encoding this CDR3. This rearrangement joins TRBV18 to TRBJ2-7; a weak D match, TRBD2 (6 bases). This CDR3 has 14 residues. Germline CDR1 KGHSH, CDR2 LQKENI. Trimming took 3 bases from V and 1 from J, leaving 10 bases between them. CDR3 sequence: CASSPRDSSYEQYF. As DNA, the CDR3 is TGTGCCAGCTCACCGCGGGACTCTTCCTACGAGCAGTACTTC. The full variable domain, with the rest looked up from reference TRBV18 and TRBJ2-7, is NAGVMQNPRHLVRRRGQEARLRCSPMKGHSHVYWYRQLPEEGLKFMVYLQKENIIDESGMPKERFSAEFPKEGPSILRIQQVVRGDSAAYFCASSPRDSSYEQYFGPGTRLTVT.

The V call is TRBV6-4, the J call TRBJ2-7; possibly TRBD2 for D (5 bases). This CDR3 spans 13 amino acids. The germline V gene encodes CDR1 MRHNA and CDR2 SNTAGT. V was clipped by 7 bases and J by 5 bases, with 15 bases between them. The CDR3 protein is CASKQRTLDEQYF. CDR3 coding DNA: TGTGCCAGCAAACAGCGGACCCTCGACGAGCAGTACTTC.

Remarks on this clone: This specimen includes other DNA sequences encoding the same CDR3. CDR3 bases: TGTGCCAGCAGTGAACGCGACGAGCAGTACTTC. It specifies CASSERDEQYF. V and J are TRBV2 and TRBJ2-7; D is uncertain. The CDR3 is made up of 11 amino acids. The V end was cut by 2 bases, the J end by 5 bases, with 4 bases between. Germline V CDR1 and CDR2: SNHLY, FYNNEI.

The chain recombines TRBV19 with TRBJ1-6; D is uncertain. Per germline, CDR1 LNHDA and CDR2 SQIVND (reference sequence). The V gene lost 2 bases and the J gene lost 4 bases, with 12 bases spanning the gap. The CDR3 has 16 amino acids. CDR3 coding DNA: TGTGCCAGTAGTATAAGGGAAGCTCTTTATAATTCACCCCTCCACTTT. Translating it yields CASSIREALYNSPLHF.

This clone was seen more than once but under ten times. The chain couples TRBV4-3 to TRBJ1-2, with unresolved D. Germline V gene sequence: CDR1 LGHNA, CDR2 YSLEER. The CDR3 runs 15 residues. The ends were cut back, 0 bases at V and 8 bases at J, with 16 bases in the middle. CDR3 loop: CASSQDLYPRGGYTF. Here the CDR3 DNA reads TGCGCCAGCAGCCAAGATTTATACCCAAGAGGAGGCTACACCTTC.

In its sample, this clone was seen once. V is TRBV27 and J is TRBJ1-1, with D perhaps TRBD1 (5 bases). The CDR3 length is 14 residues. Per the germline V gene, CDR1 is MNHEY and CDR2 is SMNVEV (reference sequence). Trimming pared 4 bases from V and 1 base from J, leaving 10 bases between. In nucleotides, the CDR3 is TGTGCCAGCAGTTGGGGCAGCGGGAACACTGAAGCTTTCTTT. It is translated as CASSWGSGNTEAFF.

The chain carries TRBV5-1 and TRBJ2-1; 7 nucleotides match TRBD1. V gave up 1 base and J gave up 7 bases; unmatched junction bases: 5. Germline CDR1 and CDR2: SGHRS and YFSETQ. This CDR3 contains 14 residues. CDR3 coding DNA: TGCGCCAGCAGCTTGACGACAGGGTTGAATGAGCAGTTCTTC. This codes for CASSLTTGLNEQFF. Based on the CDR3 plus reference TRBV5-1 and TRBJ2-1, the full variable domain is KAGVTQTPRYLIKTRGQQVTLSCSPISGHRSVSWYQQTPGQGLQFLFEYFSETQRNKGNFPGRFSGRQFSNSRSEMNVSTLELGDSALYLCASSLTTGLNEQFFGPGTRLTVL.

The chain has TRBV7-8 and TRBJ2-5; unclear D gene. The CDR3 covers 16 residues. The V gene lost 1 base and the J gene lost 1 base, with 13 bases spanning the gap. Germline V CDR1 and CDR2: SGHVS, FQNEAQ. The DNA for the CDR3 is TGTGCCAGCAGCTTAGGGGTTACGGTATCCCAAGAGACCCAGTACTTC. Its translation is CASSLGVTVSQETQYF.